This T cell receptor (beta chain) appears in the sequencing data of a study of T-cell reconstitution after alpha-beta-depleted transplantation in children. The V and J ends lost 3 bases and 7 bases respectively, with 19 bases between them. The V gene's germline CDR1 is DFQATT and CDR2 SNEGSKA (reference sequence). This CDR3 spans 14 amino acids. A TCRbeta library incorporating unique molecular identifiers was prepared. Using its own MiXCR run on the PCR reads, TCRdb lists one record per CDR3 protein. Of around 500,000 distinct CDR3 sequences in the sample, 20% to 25% were seen once. The sample holds a few counts of this clonotype. Its antigen is as yet unknown. General study findings and limits: Surviving recipient T cells and intrathymic progenitors accounted for some patients' high TCRbeta diversity at day 60. Newly made T cells mostly supplied T-cell counts and diversity one year after transplant.

The chain is built from TRBV20-1 and TRBJ2-7; tentatively, D is TRBD1 or TRBD2 (5 bases each). The input for sequencing was PBMCs, mostly from graft donor cells, taken 360 days after TCRalphabeta/CD19-depleted stem cell transplant. The TCR sequence derives from a boy under three years old who had a stem cell transplant for acute myeloid leukemia, so the T cells may come from the graft donor. The CDR3 DNA reads TGCAGTGCTAGTGGGACCGGGTTTTGGGAAGAGCAGTACTTC. Translation: CSASGTGFWEEQYF.